This paragraph reports one TCR beta chain. Its specificity is unknown. Together with a sample-barcoded 5' primer, a J-beta primer mix was included in a second PCR lasting 7 to 11 cycles. TCRdb fed the 5' RACE reads into MiXCR, producing one record per CDR3 protein. Altogether roughly 790,000 distinct CDR3 sequences are present, roughly 45% being singletons, with the ten largest covering more than 20%. Peripheral blood from each donor was collected in a volume of 9.5 to 10 milliliters. The CDR3 spans 12 residues. From germline, CDR1 is SNHLY and CDR2 FYNNEI. The V and J ends lost 4 bases and 13 bases respectively, with 14 bases between them. The sample is drawn from a study of blood T cells in healthy people across ages. Whole-study findings and limits: Estimates based on one million T cells were treated as lower bounds. With age, beta diversity per million T cells declined roughly linearly, significantly by about 37.

The sequenced sample was blood. The clonotype originates from a woman aged 55-75 years in good health. V and J are TRBV2 and TRBJ2-4; D remains ambiguous. The CDR3 loop is CASSGVQEAQYF. CDR3 nucleotides: TGTGCCAGCAGTGGTGTACAAGAGGCCCAGTACTTC. Full variable domain (remainder filled in from reference TRBV2 and TRBJ2-4): EPEVTQTPSHQVTQMGQEVILRCVPISNHLYFYWYRQILGQKVEFLVSFYNNEISEKSEIFDDQFSVERPDGSNFTLKIRSTKLEDSAMYFCASSGVQEAQYFGAGTRLSVL.